A selection of T cell receptor beta chains follows, all from one sample in a study of neoadjuvant anti-PD-1 for oral cavity cancer. Produced via immunoSEQ multiplex PCR; TCRdb's table is partial and in-frame only. The sample has about 62,000 clones, approximately 80% seen once. Material: PBMCs, obtained before nivolumab (anti-PD-1) treatment. The receptors originated from a person aged 40 to 85 with oral cavity squamous cell carcinoma. Both conserved end residues are part of each CDR3. A D gene is named only where the DNA matches it firmly. Where a row states a size, it is once, few, many or the class of an expanded clone; other rows omit it.

abundance	d_gene	v_gene	len	j_gene	CDR3nt	CDR3aa
once	.	TRBV15	16	TRBJ2-2	TGTGCCACCAGCAGAGATGGGCCGGGGAACACCGGGGAGCTGTTTTTT	CATSRDGPGNTGELFF
.	.	TRBV19	13	TRBJ1-6	TGTGCCACAAACGCAGGGATTTATTCACCCCTCCACTTT	CATNAGIYSPLHF
.	TRBD1	TRBV7-9	14	TRBJ1-2	TGTGCCAGCAGCCTAGGGGAGGGGGCGGATGGCTACACCTTC	CASSLGEGADGYTF
few	.	TRBV6-6	13	TRBJ2-7	TGTGCCAGCAGTTACTCGGGTCCGGACGAGCAGTACTTC	CASSYSGPDEQYF
.	.	TRBV9	12	TRBJ1-2	TGTGCCAGCAGCTCCAGCAGCTATGGCTACACCTTC	CASSSSSYGYTF
.	.	TRBV5-5	13	TRBJ1-2	TGTGCCAGCAGCCCTGACTCCCTCTATGGCTACACCTTC	CASSPDSLYGYTF
.	.	TRBV6-5	12	TRBJ1-5	TGTGCCAGCAGGGAGGGTAATCAGCCCCAGCATTTT	CASREGNQPQHF
.	TRBD1	TRBV11-2	17	TRBJ2-2	TGTGCCAGCAGCCCCAGCTATGGGACAGGGGGATCCGGGGAGCTGTTTTTT	CASSPSYGTGGSGELFF
.	TRBD2	TRBV27	14	TRBJ2-7	TGTGCCAGCAGGGGACTAGCGGGGGGCCACGAGCAGTACTTC	CASRGLAGGHEQYF
.	TRBD1	TRBV28	13	TRBJ1-1	TGTGCCAGCATGACAGGGAGCCCTCAGCGAGCTTTCTTT	CASMTGSPQRAFF
few	TRBD1	TRBV6-1	14	TRBJ1-3	TGTGCCAGCAGGACAGGGGACTCTGGAAACACCATATATTTT	CASRTGDSGNTIYF
.	.	TRBV2	15	TRBJ1-1	TGTGCCAGCAGTCCTCCCGGACAGAAGGGCACTGAAGCTTTCTTT	CASSPPGQKGTEAFF
.	TRBD1	TRBV27	16	TRBJ1-5	TGTGCCAGCAGCCTGACAGGGTACGGGGGCAATCAGCCCCAGCATTTT	CASSLTGYGGNQPQHF
.	TRBD1	TRBV19	15	TRBJ2-3	TGTGCCAGTAGTATTGTGGGACAGGGCACAGATACGCAGTATTTT	CASSIVGQGTDTQYF
.	TRBD1	TRBV28	13	TRBJ2-1	TGTGCCAGCAGGGGACAGGACTACAATGAGCAGTTCTTC	CASRGQDYNEQFF
few	.	TRBV5-4	16	TRBJ2-1	TGTGCCAGCAGCTCAGCAGGGGTGCGATCCTACAATGAGCAGTTCTTC	CASSSAGVRSYNEQFF
.	.	TRBV7-8	15	TRBJ2-5	TGTGCCAGCAGCTTAGGCCCCTCTTCTCCTGGGACCCAGTACTTC	CASSLGPSSPGTQYF
.	.	TRBV5-4	12	TRBJ2-2	TGTGCCAGCAGCTTGGTGGGCGGGGAGCTGTTTTTT	CASSLVGGELFF
once	.	TRBV6-1	13	TRBJ1-4	TGTGCCAGCAGCTCTGTGACTAATGAAAAACTGTTTTTT	CASSSVTNEKLFF
.	.	TRBV11-2	14	TRBJ1-5	TGTGCCAGCAGCTCACAGGCTAGCAATCAGCCCCAGCATTTT	CASSSQASNQPQHF
.	.	TRBV7-9	16	TRBJ1-5	TGTGCCAGCAGCTTAACCGGGTCGGGTAGCAATCAGCCCCAGCATTTT	CASSLTGSGSNQPQHF
.	.	TRBV6-1	13	TRBJ2-1	TGTGCCAGCAGTGAAGCACGAGACAATGAGCAGTTCTTC	CASSEARDNEQFF
.	TRBD1	TRBV7-8	19	TRBJ2-7	TGTGCCAGCAGTTACCTGACAGGGGCGACCGCAGTTGGGTGGAACGAGCAGTACTTC	CASSYLTGATAVGWNEQYF
.	.	TRBV7-2	13	TRBJ2-2	TGTGCCAGCAGCTTAGAATCGAACGTAGAGCTGTTTTTT	CASSLESNVELFF
.	.	TRBV9	17	TRBJ2-5	TGTGCCAGCAGCCGGCGATCCAATTGGGTGGTTAGCGAGACCCAGTACTTC	CASSRRSNWVVSETQYF
once	.	TRBV11-3	11	TRBJ2-1	TGTGCCAGCAGCTCCGAAGCTGAGCAGTTCTTC	CASSSEAEQFF
.	TRBD1	TRBV29-1	13	TRBJ2-7	TGCAGCGTTCACAGGGGGAGCTCCTACGAGCAGTACTTC	CSVHRGSSYEQYF
.	.	TRBV5-1	14	TRBJ1-2	TGCGCCAGCAGCTCTACGGGAGTGACTGGCGTCTACACCTTC	CASSSTGVTGVYTF
.	TRBD1	TRBV30	12	TRBJ2-7	TGTGCCTGGACAGGGGGCCCCTACGAGCAGTACTTC	CAWTGGPYEQYF
.	.	TRBV9	14	TRBJ1-6	TGTGCCAGCAGCCGGACAGAGATTGGTTCACCCCTCCACTTT	CASSRTEIGSPLHF
.	TRBD1	TRBV7-8	16	TRBJ1-2	TGTGCCAGCAGCTTAAGAAGTACAGGGGGCGCTTATGGCTACACCTTC	CASSLRSTGGAYGYTF
.	TRBD1	TRBV10-3	19	TRBJ1-2	TGTGCCATCAGTGACCGGACAGGGGGCGACCCCTCGGCTAACTATGGCTACACCTTC	CAISDRTGGDPSANYGYTF
.	TRBD1	TRBV19	14	TRBJ1-3	TGTGCCAGTAGTGACAGGGGGCCTGGAAACACCATATATTTT	CASSDRGPGNTIYF
.	TRBD1	TRBV5-1	13	TRBJ2-5	TGCGCCAGCAGCAGGGGACAGGGAGAGACCCAGTACTTC	CASSRGQGETQYF
.	.	TRBV6-9	12	TRBJ1-1	TGTGCCAGCAGTTACGGAGGCAGGGAAGCTTTCTTT	CASSYGGREAFF
.	.	TRBV27	15	TRBJ1-1	TGTGCCAGCAGTTTATCCCCACAGGGTTACACTGAAGCTTTCTTT	CASSLSPQGYTEAFF
.	.	TRBV5-1	14	TRBJ2-3	TGCGCCAGCAGCTTGGAGACACACACAGATACGCAGTATTTT	CASSLETHTDTQYF
.	.	TRBV7-2	14	TRBJ1-2	TGTGCCAGCAGCTTAGAGGGCCTTAACTATGGCTACACCTTC	CASSLEGLNYGYTF
few	.	TRBV28	15	TRBJ1-1	TGTGCCAGCAGCCTCTCCGGATGGGTAGTAACTGAAGCTTTCTTT	CASSLSGWVVTEAFF
.	.	TRBV10-1	14	TRBJ1-2	TGCGCCAGCAGTGAGTCAGGTGCGCAAAAAGGCTACACCTTC	CASSESGAQKGYTF
.	.	TRBV12-5	13	TRBJ1-2	TGTGCTAGTGGTTTGCGGGGGAACTATGGCTACACCTTC	CASGLRGNYGYTF
once	.	TRBV29-1	14	TRBJ2-1	TGCAGCGTGGAAGGGGCTAGGTCCTACAATGAGCAGTTCTTC	CSVEGARSYNEQFF
.	.	TRBV2	15	TRBJ2-5	TGTGCCAGCAGCGAGGGGTCTCTCCCCCAAGAGACCCAGTACTTC	CASSEGSLPQETQYF
.	TRBD2	TRBV7-7	16	TRBJ2-1	TGTGCCAGCAGCCCGCGACTAGCGGGGATAGTCAATGAGCAGTTCTTC	CASSPRLAGIVNEQFF
once	TRBD1	TRBV19	16	TRBJ1-5	TGTGCCAGTTGTAGGACATCAGGGGGGCGAAATCAGCCCCAGCATTTT	CASCRTSGGRNQPQHF
.	TRBD2	TRBV7-8	14	TRBJ2-7	TGTGCCAGCAGCTTAGCGGGAGGGGCGGGCGAGCAGTACTTC	CASSLAGGAGEQYF
.	TRBD1	TRBV5-1	21	TRBJ2-1	TGCGCCAGCAGCAACAAAGGCCATGAGGGCGGGACAGGACGCAACTACAATGAGCAGTTCTTC	CASSNKGHEGGTGRNYNEQFF
.	.	TRBV5-4	18	TRBJ1-3	TGTGCCAGCAGCCCGCCAGGGGAGCCTTTTGGGGCTGGAAACACCATATATTTT	CASSPPGEPFGAGNTIYF
.	TRBD2	TRBV6-6	15	TRBJ2-1	TGTGCCAGCAGTTACTCGAGCGGGGGGCCAGGAGAGCAGTTCTTC	CASSYSSGGPGEQFF
.	TRBD2	TRBV27	16	TRBJ2-3	TGTGCCAGCAGTCCGATGACTAGCGGGGGGGAGGATACGCAGTATTTT	CASSPMTSGGEDTQYF